Presented here are 13 T cell receptor beta chains from one specimen sequenced in a study of cytomegalovirus exposure and HLA in healthy donors. Method: immunoSEQ multiplex PCR; TCRdb's copy keeps in-frame clones and lacks some. The sample has tens of thousands of clones; roughly 94% are singletons. Sequenced input: PBMCs. The receptors were sampled from a woman in her late teens or twenties in good health and CMV-seronegative.

This chain joins TRBV18 and TRBJ2-7, with 7 bases fitting TRBD2. Per germline, CDR1 KGHSH and CDR2 LQKENI. V gave up 3 bases and J gave up 0 bases; unmatched junction bases: 8. The CDR3 contains 16 residues. CDR3 sequence: CASSPPSGYSSYEQYF. Here the CDR3 DNA reads TGTGCCAGCTCACCGCCTAGCGGCTATAGCTCCTACGAGCAGTACTTC.

CDR3 DNA sequence: TGTGCCAGCAGTTACGGAGGAGGTGGCTACACCTTC. This translates into CASSYGGGGYTF. This chain connects TRBV6-6 to TRBJ1-2; D call uncertain. This CDR3 spans 12 amino acids. V dropped 2 bases and J dropped 7 bases, with 8 bases sitting between them. Per the germline V gene, CDR1 is MNHNY and CDR2 is SVGAGI (reference sequence).

The chain joins TRBV28 to TRBJ2-7, with 13 bases aligning to TRBD2. The CDR3 runs to 17 residues. Germline V gene lookup returns CDR1 MDHEN and CDR2 SYDVKM. The V and J ends lost 2 bases and 5 bases, in that order; junction bases with no gene match: 9. CDR3 region: CASSLSTSGRALHEQYF. CDR3 nucleotides: TGTGCCAGCAGTTTAAGTACTAGCGGGAGGGCCTTGCACGAGCAGTACTTC.

J is TRBJ2-3 and V is TRBV15; the D gene is possibly TRBD2 (5 bases). Germline CDR1 reads LNHNV; CDR2 reads YYDKDF (reference sequence). The CDR3 length is 13 residues. Trimming stripped 6 bases from V and 2 bases from J, with 9 bases between. Here the CDR3 DNA reads TGTGCCACCAGTGCAGCGGTCACAGATACGCAGTATTTT. This gives the protein CATSAAVTDTQYF.

This rearrangement joins TRBV7-2 to TRBJ1-5, with TRBD1 matching 7 bases. The germline V gene has CDR1 SGHTA and CDR2 FQGNSA. The CDR3 covers 16 residues. With 1 base clipped from V and 4 bases from J, the junction kept 7 bases outside the gene matches. The CDR3 reads CASSLVDRVTNQPQHF. The CDR3 bases are TGTGCCAGCAGCTTAGTTGACAGGGTAACGAATCAGCCCCAGCATTTT. Looking up the rest from reference TRBV7-2 and TRBJ1-5 gives the full variable domain: GAGVSQSPSNKVTEKGKDVELRCDPISGHTALYWYRQSLGQGLEFLIYFQGNSAPDKSGLPSDRFSAERTGGSVSTLTIQRTQQEDSAVYLCASSLVDRVTNQPQHFGDGTRLSIL.

J is TRBJ2-7 and V is TRBV14; D is uncertain. The CDR3 has 14 residues. Trimming removed 4 bases at V and 3 bases at J, with 13 bases between. Germline V gene lookup returns CDR1 SGHDN and CDR2 FVKESK. CDR3 amino acids: CASSLPGIFYEQYF. DNA for the CDR3: TGTGCCAGCAGCCTCCCAGGCATTTTCTACGAGCAGTACTTC.

The genes are TRBV7-9 and TRBJ1-2; 8 bases are shared with TRBD1. The CDR3 has 15 amino acids. Germline CDR1 is SEHNR and CDR2 is FQNEAQ (reference sequence). The V gene end was trimmed by 5 bases and the J gene end by 2 bases; junction bases not matched to a gene: 7. In nucleotides, the CDR3 is TGTGCCAGCAGCCGTCGACAGGGGCGAAACTATGGCTACACCTTC. This translates into CASSRRQGRNYGYTF.

The chain uses TRBV5-1 and TRBJ1-1; no reliable D call. The V gene lost 0 bases and the J gene lost 1 base, with 10 bases spanning the gap. This CDR3 is 15 amino acids long. CDR1 and CDR2 (germline): SGHRS, YFSETQ. CDR3 amino acids: CASSLDSLRNTEAFF. The DNA for the CDR3 is TGCGCCAGCAGCTTGGACAGCCTGAGGAACACTGAAGCTTTCTTT.

The J gene is TRBJ2-5, the V gene TRBV5-1, with 9 bases matching TRBD1. This CDR3 is built from 17 residues. CDR1 and CDR2 from the germline V gene are SGHRS and YFSETQ. Trimming cost V 0 bases and J 5 bases; bases outside gene matches: 11. CDR3 nucleotides: TGCGCCAGCAGCTTGGGACAGGGGGTACGAGGGGTGGAGACCCAGTACTTC. It encodes CASSLGQGVRGVETQYF.

The V and J genes are TRBV30 and TRBJ2-7; 8 nucleotides align to TRBD1. The CDR3 extends over 14 amino acids. V shed 3 bases and J 2 bases; nucleotides not matched to a gene: 6. CDR1 is GTSNPN and CDR2 is SVGIG in the germline V gene (reference sequence). The CDR3 loop reads CAWRATGGPYEQYF. In DNA, the CDR3 is TGTGCCTGGAGAGCTACAGGGGGGCCCTACGAGCAGTACTTC. The full variable domain, rest sourced from reference TRBV30 and TRBJ2-7, is SQTIHQWPATLVQPVGSPLSLECTVEGTSNPNLYWYRQAAGRGLQLLFYSVGIGQISSEVPQNLSASRPQDRQFILSSKKLLLSDSGFYLCAWRATGGPYEQYFGPGTRLTVT.

This rearrangement joins TRBV5-8 to TRBJ2-1; 9 nucleotides agree with TRBD1. J was trimmed by 3 bases and V by 4 bases; bases with no gene match: 5. The CDR3 totals 15 residues. CDR1 and CDR2 (germline): SGHTS, YDEGEE. The CDR3 protein is CASSPTGGVYNEQFF. The CDR3 bases are TGTGCCAGCAGCCCTACAGGGGGCGTCTACAATGAGCAGTTCTTC.

V is TRBV18 and J is TRBJ2-1; TRBD2 agrees at 8 bases. The J segment lost 6 bases and the V segment lost 1 base, leaving 5 bases of the junction unmatched. The CDR3 spans 15 residues. Germline V gene sequence: CDR1 KGHSH, CDR2 LQKENI. The CDR3 sequence: CASSPRREGRNEQFF. The CDR3 region has the DNA TGTGCCAGCTCACCACGACGGGAGGGCCGCAATGAGCAGTTCTTC.

This rearrangement joins TRBV12-5 to TRBJ1-5; D might be TRBD1 (6 bases). V was clipped by 0 bases and J by 4 bases, with 10 bases between them. Germline V gives CDR1 LGHNT, CDR2 FRNRAP. This CDR3 region has 15 residues. The CDR3 spells CASGLVGGGNQPQHF. The CDR3 DNA sequence: TGTGCTAGTGGTTTGGTAGGGGGGGGTAATCAGCCCCAGCATTTT.